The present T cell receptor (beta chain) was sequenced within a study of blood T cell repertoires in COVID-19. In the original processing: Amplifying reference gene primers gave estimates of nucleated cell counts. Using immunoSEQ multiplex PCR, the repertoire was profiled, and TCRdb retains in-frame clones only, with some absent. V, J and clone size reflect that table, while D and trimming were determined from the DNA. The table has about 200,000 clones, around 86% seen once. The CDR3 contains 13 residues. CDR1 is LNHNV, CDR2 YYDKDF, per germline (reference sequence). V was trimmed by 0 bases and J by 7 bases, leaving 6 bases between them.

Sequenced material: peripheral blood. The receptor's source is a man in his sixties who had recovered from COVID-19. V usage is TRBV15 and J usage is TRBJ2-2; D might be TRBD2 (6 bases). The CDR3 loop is CATSREGGGELFF. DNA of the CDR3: TGTGCCACCAGCAGAGAGGGGGGCGGGGAGCTGTTTTTT.